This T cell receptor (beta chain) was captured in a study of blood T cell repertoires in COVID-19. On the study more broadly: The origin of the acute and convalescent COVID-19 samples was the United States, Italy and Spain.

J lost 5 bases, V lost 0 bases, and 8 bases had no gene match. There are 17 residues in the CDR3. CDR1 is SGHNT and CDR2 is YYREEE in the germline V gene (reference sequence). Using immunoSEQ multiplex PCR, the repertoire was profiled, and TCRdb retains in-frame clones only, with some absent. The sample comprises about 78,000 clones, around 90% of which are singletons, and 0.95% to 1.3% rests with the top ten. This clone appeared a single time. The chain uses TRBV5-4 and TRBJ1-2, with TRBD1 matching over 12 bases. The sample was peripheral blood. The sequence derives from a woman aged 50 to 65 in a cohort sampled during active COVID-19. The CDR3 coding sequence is TGTGCCAGCAGCTTGGGGGGGACAGGGGGCGCCGGTTATGGCTACACCTTC. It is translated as CASSLGGTGGAGYGYTF.